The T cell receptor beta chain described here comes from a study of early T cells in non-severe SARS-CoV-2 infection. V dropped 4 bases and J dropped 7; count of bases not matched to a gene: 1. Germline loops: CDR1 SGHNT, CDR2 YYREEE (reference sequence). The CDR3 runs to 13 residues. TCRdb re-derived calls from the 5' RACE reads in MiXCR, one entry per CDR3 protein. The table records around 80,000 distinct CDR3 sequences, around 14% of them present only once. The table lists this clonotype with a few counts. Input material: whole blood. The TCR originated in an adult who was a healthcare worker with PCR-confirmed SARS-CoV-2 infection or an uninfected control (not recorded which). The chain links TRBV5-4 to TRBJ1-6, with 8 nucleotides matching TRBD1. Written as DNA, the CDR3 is TGTGCCAGCAGCCGGGACAGGAATTCACCCCTCCACTTT. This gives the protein CASSRDRNSPLHF. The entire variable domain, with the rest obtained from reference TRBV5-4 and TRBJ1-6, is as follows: ETGVTQSPTHLIKTRGQQVTLRCSSQSGHNTVSWYQQALGQGPQFIFQYYREEENGRGNFPPRFSGLQFPNYSSELNVNALELDDSALYLCASSRDRNSPLHFGNGTRLTVT.